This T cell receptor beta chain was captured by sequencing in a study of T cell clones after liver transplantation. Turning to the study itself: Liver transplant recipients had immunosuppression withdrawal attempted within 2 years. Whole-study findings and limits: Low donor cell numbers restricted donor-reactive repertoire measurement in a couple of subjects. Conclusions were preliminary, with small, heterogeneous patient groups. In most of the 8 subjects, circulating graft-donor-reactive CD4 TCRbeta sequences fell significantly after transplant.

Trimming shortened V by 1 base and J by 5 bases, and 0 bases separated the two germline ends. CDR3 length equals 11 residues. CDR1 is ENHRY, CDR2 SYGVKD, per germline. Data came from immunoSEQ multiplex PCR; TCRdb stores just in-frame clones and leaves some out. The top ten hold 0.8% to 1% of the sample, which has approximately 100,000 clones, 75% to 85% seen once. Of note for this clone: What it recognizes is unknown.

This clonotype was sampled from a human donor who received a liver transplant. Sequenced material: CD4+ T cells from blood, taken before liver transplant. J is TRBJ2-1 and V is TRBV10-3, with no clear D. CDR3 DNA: TGTGCCATCAGTGAGTACAATGAGCAGTTCTTC. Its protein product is CAISEYNEQFF.